This TCR beta chain derives from a study of blood T cell repertoires in COVID-19. Across the whole study: Italy, Spain and the United States were the sources of the convalescent and acute COVID-19 samples. From T cells, B-cell-depleted T cells, or PBMCs came the material, which was cDNA or gDNA.

This CDR3 has 14 residues. V was clipped by 4 bases and J by 8 bases, with 17 bases between them. Per germline, CDR1 LGHDT and CDR2 YNNKEL (reference sequence). In the study's own analysis: Nucleated cell counts were estimated from reference gene primer amplification. Profiled with immunoSEQ multiplex PCR; TCRdb holds only in-frame clones, not every one. V and J calls and clone size are as listed in that table; D and trimming were resolved from the DNA. Seen here are 150,000 to 200,000 clones, 75% to 95% observed once, and the top ten hold 0.45% to 0.65%. The chain carries TRBV3-1 (or the pseudogene TRBV3-2) and TRBJ1-2; D not resolved. The receptor was isolated from a man aged 50 or older with acute or convalescent COVID-19. The specimen sequenced was peripheral blood. The CDR3 sequence is CASSPLTSGKGYTF. The CDR3 DNA follows: TGTGCCAGCAGCCCCTTAACGAGCGGGAAAGGCTACACCTTC.